The 5 T cell receptor beta chains below come from one sample, sequenced in a study of neoadjuvant anti-PD-1 for oral cavity cancer. Libraries were prepared by immunoSEQ multiplex PCR; TCRdb keeps only in-frame clonotypes and omits some of them. This table has about 14,000 clones, about 73% appearing once. Time point given: after neoadjuvant nivolumab, at surgical resection. The material sequenced was PBMCs, taken after nivolumab (anti-PD-1) treatment. The receptors here all came from a person aged 35-79 years with oral cavity squamous cell carcinoma.

V is TRBV28 and J is TRBJ2-7, with D perhaps TRBD2 (5 bases). Germline-derived CDR1 and CDR2 are MDHEN and SYDVKM. V dropped 3 bases and J dropped 0 bases, with 12 bases sitting between them. The CDR3 spans 15 residues. For the CDR3, the DNA is TGTGCCAGCAGTTTGATAATAGGGAGCTCCTACGAGCAGTACTTC. This sequence encodes CASSLIIGSSYEQYF.

This clone was seen a few times. This chain links TRBV6-4 with TRBJ1-1; D call uncertain. The CDR3 extends over 13 amino acids. CDR1 MRHNA and CDR2 SNTAGT come from the germline V gene. The ends were cut back, 6 bases at V and 0 bases at J, with 8 bases in the middle. This CDR3 is CASSKDLNTEAFF. For the CDR3, the DNA is TGTGCCAGCAGCAAAGACTTGAACACTGAAGCTTTCTTT.

V is TRBV19 and J is TRBJ1-5; no definite D call. The CDR3 is 12 residues long. Trimming cost V 1 base and J 6 bases, with 4 bases left between them. The V gene's germline CDR1 is LNHDA and CDR2 SQIVND (reference sequence). The CDR3 loop is CASSIGVQPQHF. Here the CDR3 DNA reads TGTGCCAGTAGTATAGGGGTTCAGCCCCAGCATTTT.

This chain uses TRBV9 with TRBJ2-2; TRBD2 matches 8 bases. The V gene's germline CDR1 is SGDLS and CDR2 YYNGEE. V lost 4 bases and J lost 6; bases outside the gene matches: 11. This CDR3 region has 16 residues. The CDR3, as DNA: TGTGCCAGCAGCTTATCCGGGACTAGTTCCGCCGGGGAGCTGTTTTTT. It yields the protein CASSLSGTSSAGELFF. The complete variable domain, with remaining parts taken from reference TRBV9 and TRBJ2-2, reads DSGVTQTPKHLITATGQRVTLRCSPRSGDLSVYWYQQSLDQGLQFLIQYYNGEERAKGNILERFSAQQFPDLHSELNLSSLELGDSALYFCASSLSGTSSAGELFFGEGSRLTVL.

The chain couples TRBV9 to TRBJ1-1; D remains unclear. The ends were cut back, 0 bases at V and 5 bases at J, with 8 bases in the middle. The germline CDR1 and CDR2 sequences are SGDLS and YYNGEE. CDR3 length equals 13 residues. The CDR3 loop is CASSVGVGTEAFF. The DNA of the CDR3 is TGTGCCAGCAGCGTAGGAGTGGGTACTGAAGCTTTCTTT.